The 18 T cell receptor beta chains reported below all come from one sample, sequenced in a study of identical twins. TCRdb itself ran the 5' RACE reads through MiXCR, one entry per CDR3 protein. This table has around 370,000 distinct CDR3 sequences, approximately 8.7% appearing once. Input material: naive T cells sorted from blood. Receptors were obtained from a woman aged 45-65 years in good health.

There are many counts of this clonotype. At one end the junction does not follow the germline gene, possibly because of a read error. V and J are TRBV9 and TRBJ2-7, with no clear D. CDR3 length: 14 amino acids. Germline V gives CDR1 SGDLS, CDR2 YYNGEE. The CDR3 sequence: CARSVDPTAYEQYF. CDR3 nucleotide sequence: TGTGCCCGCAGCGTAGACCCCACGGCCTACGAGCAGTACTTC.

This clonotype was counted at least ten times. The rearrangement joins TRBV10-2 to TRBJ2-2; 9 bases align to TRBD2. The CDR3 sequence is 18 residues long. Germline assignment: CDR1 WSHSY and CDR2 SAAADI. The trim removed 0 bases at V and 8 bases at J, leaving 13 bases unmatched. The CDR3 DNA reads TGCGCCAGCAGTGAGTCGTCGGTCCCTAGCGGGGACAAGGGGGAGCTGTTTTTT. This encodes CASSESSVPSGDKGELFF.

Regarding this clonotype: Given the absence of the conserved phenylalanine or tryptophan at the CDR3 end, a read error is likely. The rearrangement links TRBV6-5 to TRBJ2-1; 7 nucleotides align to TRBD1. The CDR3 loop spans 15 amino acids. CDR1 MNHEY and CDR2 SVGAGI come from the germline V gene. CDR3 DNA sequence: TGTGCCAGCAACATCCAACAGGGGTCCTTCAATGAGCAGTTCCTC. Amino acids: CASNIQQGSFNEQFL.

Regarding this clonotype: One end of the junction varies from germline; a read error may be responsible. The chain uses TRBV11-2 and TRBJ2-1; D uncertain. Germline CDR1 reads SGHAT; CDR2 reads FQNNGV. The CDR3 runs to 11 residues. Written as DNA, the CDR3 is TGTACCAGCAGCCCCGCGCGTGAGCAGTTCTTC. The encoded protein is CTSSPAREQFF.

This clonotype was detected a few times. The rearrangement uses TRBV27 and TRBJ2-1; D call uncertain. The germline V gene encodes CDR1 MNHEY and CDR2 SMNVEV (reference sequence). This CDR3 spans 14 amino acids. Trimming removed 3 bases at V and 8 bases at J, with 14 bases between. CDR3 region: CASSFALGFYEQFF. The CDR3 DNA reads as TGTGCCAGCAGTTTCGCTCTAGGTTTCTATGAGCAGTTCTTC.

This clonotype was observed a few times. This chain connects TRBV3-1 to TRBJ2-1; D gene ambiguous. Between the trimmed V and J ends, which lost 1 base and 7 bases, there was a span of 17 bases. This CDR3 has 16 residues. Germline V gene lookup returns CDR1 LGHDT and CDR2 YNNKEL (reference sequence). CDR3 coding DNA: TGTGCCAGCAGCCAAGCAACCTCCGGGTCCACTAATGAGCAGTTCTTC. As protein: CASSQATSGSTNEQFF.

This clonotype has a handful of counts. This chain connects TRBV6-5 to TRBJ2-7, with D hard to call. Between the trimmed V and J ends, which lost 6 bases and 5 bases, there was a span of 14 bases. This CDR3 is built from 13 residues. Germline V gene lookup returns CDR1 MNHEY and CDR2 SVGAGI. CDR3 loop: CASSPLSGDEQYV. The CDR3 DNA sequence: TGTGCCAGCAGCCCCCTTTCCGGTGACGAGCAGTACGTC.

This clonotype was seen more than once but under ten times. The chain couples TRBV29-1 to TRBJ2-2, with D unclear. V lost 0 bases and J 6 bases, leaving 8 bases between the germline ends. The CDR3 covers 13 residues. Per germline, CDR1 SQVTM and CDR2 ANQGSEA. The CDR3: CSVEETSPGELFF. Here the CDR3 DNA reads TGCAGCGTTGAAGAGACCTCCCCCGGGGAGCTGTTTTTT.

This clonotype has a count of ten or more. CDR3 in amino acids: CSARDRSSGHTDTQYF. The CDR3 bases are TGCAGTGCTAGAGATCGGTCTAGCGGGCACACAGATACGCAGTATTTT. This chain links TRBV20-1 with TRBJ2-3; TRBD2 aligns across 8 bases. The CDR3 covers 16 residues. Germline V gene lookup returns CDR1 DFQATT and CDR2 SNEGSKA (reference sequence). V shed 0 bases and J 2 bases; nucleotides not matched to a gene: 7.

In its sample, this clonotype was seen many times. The V call is TRBV29-1, the J call TRBJ2-1; 8 bases match TRBD2. Germline V CDR1 and CDR2: SQVTM, ANQGSEA. Trimming removed 4 bases from V and 2 bases from J; junction bases left unmatched: 4. The CDR3 is 14 amino acids. The CDR3 region is CSVVRREAYNEQFF. The CDR3 bases are TGCAGCGTTGTTCGGCGGGAGGCCTACAATGAGCAGTTCTTC.

The chain joins TRBV20-1 to TRBJ1-5, with D possibly TRBD1 on 6 matching bases. Trimming removed 3 bases from V and 6 bases from J, with 12 bases in between. The CDR3 has 13 residues. Germline V CDR1 and CDR2: DFQATT, SNEGSKA (reference sequence). The CDR3 loop reads CSASGQGSQPQHF. CDR3 sequence (DNA): TGCAGTGCTAGTGGGCAGGGGTCTCAGCCCCAGCATTTT.

The V and J genes are TRBV7-2 and TRBJ1-2, with D hard to call. Trimming stripped 2 bases from V and 2 bases from J, with 9 bases between. The length of the CDR3 is 14 residues. CDR1 SGHTA and CDR2 FQGNSA come from the germline V gene. For the CDR3, the DNA is TGTGCCAGCAGCTTAACCGGGTTCAACTATGGCTACACCTTC. This codes for CASSLTGFNYGYTF.

A remark on this clonotype: One end of the junction is discordant with germline, which a read error may explain. The chain employs TRBV12-3 or TRBV12-4 and TRBJ2-7; D is undetermined. The CDR3 is 13 amino acids. CDR3 in DNA: TGTGCCAGCAGTCAGACCTCCAGTTCTTCATCGGACTTC. Protein sequence: CASSQTSSSSSDF.

This chain joins TRBV15 and TRBJ2-2, with a weak D call TRBD1 (6 bases). The germline V gene encodes CDR1 LNHNV and CDR2 YYDKDF (reference sequence). Trimming removed 8 bases at V and 3 bases at J, with 16 bases between. The CDR3 sequence is 15 residues long. The CDR3 region has the DNA TGTGCCACCTCAACGGACAGATATTACACCGGGGAGCTGTTTTTT. Amino acids: CATSTDRYYTGELFF.

This clonotype was detected a few times. The chain uses TRBV5-1 and TRBJ2-1; 12 bases match TRBD2. Germline V lookup: CDR1 SGHRS, CDR2 YFSETQ. V lost 5 bases to trimming and J lost 7 bases; unmatched junction nucleotides: 7. This CDR3 is built from 15 residues. CDR3 DNA: TGCGCCAGCAGAGCAACTAGCGGGAGGATAAATGAGCAGTTCTTC. It specifies CASRATSGRINEQFF.

This chain joins TRBV9 and TRBJ2-2, with D unclear. Trimming took off 0 bases at V and 4 bases at J, with 4 bases between the two ends. This CDR3 is 13 amino acids long. Germline V gene sequence: CDR1 SGDLS, CDR2 YYNGEE. CDR3 residues: CASSVAATGELFF. For the CDR3, the DNA is TGTGCCAGCAGCGTAGCAGCCACCGGGGAGCTGTTTTTT.

This clonotype appeared many times. This chain joins TRBV28 and TRBJ2-2; D gene unclear. CDR3 length equals 14 residues. V was shortened by 4 bases and J by 7 bases, with 13 bases between the two germline ends. The V gene's germline CDR1 is MDHEN and CDR2 SYDVKM. The CDR3 here is CASSWSSTGGELFF. The CDR3 nucleotides are TGTGCCAGCAGTTGGTCCAGCACGGGCGGGGAGCTGTTTTTT.

This clonotype turned up a few times. This chain uses TRBV4-1 with TRBJ1-4; TRBD1 might be the D (6 bases). V shed 0 bases and J shed 3 bases, with 11 bases lying between them. The germline CDR1 and CDR2 sequences are MGHRA and YSYEKL. The CDR3 is 16 residues long. CDR3 sequence (DNA): TGCGCCAGCAGCCAAGAGGGGGCCACCCCTAATGAAAAACTGTTTTTT. Its translation: CASSQEGATPNEKLFF.